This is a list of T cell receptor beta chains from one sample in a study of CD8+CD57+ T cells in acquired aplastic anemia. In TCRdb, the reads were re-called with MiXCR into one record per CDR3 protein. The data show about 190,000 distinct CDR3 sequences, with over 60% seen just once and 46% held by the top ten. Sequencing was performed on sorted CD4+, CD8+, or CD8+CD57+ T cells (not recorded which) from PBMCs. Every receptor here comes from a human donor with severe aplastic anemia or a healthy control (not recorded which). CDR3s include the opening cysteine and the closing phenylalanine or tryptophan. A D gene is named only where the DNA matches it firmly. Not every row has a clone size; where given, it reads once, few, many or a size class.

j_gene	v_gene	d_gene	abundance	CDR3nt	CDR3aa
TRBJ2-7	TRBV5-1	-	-	TGCGCCAGCAGTGTAGGCATGAATGCCTACGAGCAGTACTTC	CASSVGMNAYEQYF
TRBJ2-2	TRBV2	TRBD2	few	TGTGCCAGCAACAAGGGACTAGCGCGGGAGCTGTTTTTT	CASNKGLARELFF
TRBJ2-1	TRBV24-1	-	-	TGTGCCACCGGTGATTTTTGTACTAGGGGGGACAATGAGCAGTTCTTC	CATGDFCTRGDNEQFF
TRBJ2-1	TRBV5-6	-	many	TGTGCCAGCAGCTTGGGACCCACCCCACAGGGAACCAATGAGCAGTTCTTC	CASSLGPTPQGTNEQFF
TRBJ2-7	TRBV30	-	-	TGTGCCTGGCGGGGGCCCTACGAGCAGTACTTC	CAWRGPYEQYF
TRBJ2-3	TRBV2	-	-	TGTGCCAGCAGTGACAGGGGTGGGGATACGCAGTATTTT	CASSDRGGDTQYF
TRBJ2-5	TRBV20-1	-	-	TGCAGTGCTCTAGGGGGGGAAGTAGGAGAGACCCAGTACTTC	CSALGGEVGETQYF
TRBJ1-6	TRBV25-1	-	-	TGTGCCAGCAGTGAAAAAAATTCACCCCTCCACTTT	CASSEKNSPLHF
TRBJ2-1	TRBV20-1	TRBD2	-	TGCAGTGCGGACGGGACTAGCGGGGTTAGCTCCTACAATGAGCAGTTCTTC	CSADGTSGVSSYNEQFF
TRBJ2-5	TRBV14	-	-	TGTGCCAGCAGCCAAGATGGGGCCGGGACCCAAGAGACCCAGTACTTC	CASSQDGAGTQETQYF
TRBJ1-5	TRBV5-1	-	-	TGCGCCAGCAGCTTGATAGGGAGGAGCAATCAGCCCCAGCATTTT	CASSLIGRSNQPQHF
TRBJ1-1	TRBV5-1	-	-	TGCGCCAGCAAGGGCTGGAGGCGTGGAAGGGTGGAAGCTTTCTTT	CASKGWRRGRVEAFF
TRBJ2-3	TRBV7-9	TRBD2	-	TGTGCCAGCAGCTTAAGGCGGGAGGACACAGATACGCAGTATTTT	CASSLRREDTDTQYF
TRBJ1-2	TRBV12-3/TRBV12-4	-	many	TGTGCCAGCAGTTTGATGGCTTCTGCGGGCACCTTC	CASSLMASAGTF
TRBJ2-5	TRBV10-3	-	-	TGTGCCATCAGGGGTGGGAGTGAGACCCAGTACTTC	CAIRGGSETQYF
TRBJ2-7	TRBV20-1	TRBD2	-	TGCAGTGCTAGGACTAGCGGGAGTATCACCTACGAGCAGTACTTC	CSARTSGSITYEQYF
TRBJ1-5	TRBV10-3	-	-	TGTGCCATCAGTGAGGGGTCGCAAAATCAGCCCCAGCATTTT	CAISEGSQNQPQHF
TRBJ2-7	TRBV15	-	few	TGTGCCACCAGCAGAGTCAGGGTAAGCGAGCAGTACTTC	CATSRVRVSEQYF